The rows below give T cell receptor beta chains drawn from one sample of a study of shared clonotypes between healthy human individuals. Sequencing was performed with immunoSEQ multiplex PCR; in TCRdb, only in-frame clones are kept and a portion is missing. The table shows roughly 1.4 million clones, with about 98.5% occurring only once. The material sequenced was naive CD4+ T cells sorted from blood. These receptors all come from a man younger than 45 in good health. The conserved cysteine and the conserved F or W are not part of the CDR3 here.

V,J,CDR3
TRBV5-1,TRBJ1-1,ASRGRGQDEAF
TRBV29-1,TRBJ2-5,SVGRIPGSQY
TRBV9,TRBJ1-1,ASSVVGQVNTEAF
TRBV28,TRBJ1-5,ASSLRPRGDWPQH
TRBV5-1,TRBJ1-2,ASRADRGPPYGYT
TRBV7-9,TRBJ1-1,ASSIVTGVNTEAF
TRBV6-5,TRBJ1-5,ASSPARPGNQPQH
TRBV13,TRBJ1-1,ASSSRQFEAF
TRBV7-2,TRBJ1-1,ASSLRNRGYGTEAF
TRBV6-5,TRBJ1-2,ASTWGRSYT
TRBV4-3,TRBJ2-4,ASSQDGENIQY
TRBV5-8,TRBJ2-7,ASSPVIAYEQY
TRBV6-4,TRBJ2-3,ASRKTFSDTQY
TRBV5-1,TRBJ1-3,ASRQSFGAGNTIY
TRBV15,TRBJ1-2,ATSRDPTGTNYGYT
TRBV7-3,TRBJ2-7,ASSFSGSSYEQY
TRBV4-1,TRBJ2-2,ASSQGTGELF
TRBV28,TRBJ1-5,ASSSAQPQH
TRBV5-1,TRBJ2-2,ASSLSRVGNTGELF
TRBV6-1,TRBJ1-5,ASSEALPGQGDQPQH
TRBV5-4,TRBJ2-1,ASSLSSGNLYEQF
TRBV6-1,TRBJ1-3,ASSESRNTIY
TRBV7-2,TRBJ1-1,ASSLELGRGTEAF
TRBV11-2,TRBJ2-7,ASSLERDSYEQY
TRBV7-2,TRBJ2-1,ASSFLAGAYNEQF
TRBV7-9,TRBJ2-3,AGRGGPTDTQY
TRBV5-4,TRBJ2-3,ASSLAVGGSTDTQY
TRBV5-4,TRBJ1-2,ASSYRDSYGYT
TRBV18,TRBJ2-7,ASSLGQGLSYEQY
TRBV5-1,TRBJ1-1,ASSLDWSYNTEAF
TRBV5-8,TRBJ2-7,ASSREVSSYEQY
TRBV5-1,TRBJ1-4,ASSPKQGGTAKLF
TRBV27,TRBJ1-1,ASRSTGVTEAF
TRBV6-6,TRBJ2-2,ASGHVAGGGTGELF
TRBV5-6,TRBJ2-5,ASSLEFSGLETQY
TRBV7-7,TRBJ2-7,ASSSQFSNEQY
TRBV6-5,TRBJ1-1,ASSTNTEAF
TRBV9,TRBJ2-6,ASSVGDRDFWANVLT
TRBV5-1,TRBJ1-1,ASSLAAGQENEAF
TRBV7-2,TRBJ1-2,ASSLGRDYGYT
TRBV11-2,TRBJ2-1,ASSNFGRLTGNNEQF
TRBV29-1,TRBJ1-2,SVEGTVGHGYT
TRBV6-5,TRBJ1-4,ASSYFSPGGSEKLF
TRBV27,TRBJ2-7,ASRPLEISSYEQY
TRBV7-9,TRBJ1-2,ASSPRGGQEVDGGYT
TRBV7-8,TRBJ2-7,ASSLIKTGEQY
TRBV5-1,TRBJ2-3,ASSPGLTPHTQY
TRBV6-1,TRBJ2-5,ASSPDQTETQY
TRBV28,TRBJ2-1,ASSAPGTLYYNEQF
TRBV2,TRBJ1-2,ASSENRAVGYT
TRBV29-1,TRBJ2-3,SPTSGRGDTQY
TRBV5-6,TRBJ2-1,ASSPGLAGANEQF
TRBV28,TRBJ1-2,ASSPRRVYNYGYT
TRBV5-1,TRBJ2-1,ASSYSLNEQF
TRBV18,TRBJ2-1,ASSPVQTTYNEQF
TRBV5-1,TRBJ2-5,ASSFFPSSGETQY
TRBV5-1,TRBJ2-1,ASSGKQGAKNEQF
TRBV5-6,TRBJ2-3,ASTPGGTDTQY
TRBV5-5,TRBJ1-1,ASSTNGIFGAF